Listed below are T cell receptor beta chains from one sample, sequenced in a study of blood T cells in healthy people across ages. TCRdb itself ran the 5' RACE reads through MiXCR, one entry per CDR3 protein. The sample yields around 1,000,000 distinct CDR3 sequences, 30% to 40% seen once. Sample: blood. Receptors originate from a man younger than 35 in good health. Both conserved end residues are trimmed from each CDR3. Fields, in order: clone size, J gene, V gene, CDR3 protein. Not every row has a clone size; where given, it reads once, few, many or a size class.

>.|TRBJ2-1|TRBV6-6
ASSYCERGDEQF
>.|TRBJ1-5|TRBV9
ASSLGTGEGYSNQPQH
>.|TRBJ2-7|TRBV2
ASSAGAGGPYEQY
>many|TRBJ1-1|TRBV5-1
ASTEDWNTEAF
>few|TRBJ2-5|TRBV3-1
ASTRGFQETQY
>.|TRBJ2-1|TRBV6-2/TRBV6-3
ASSREGLRGNEQF
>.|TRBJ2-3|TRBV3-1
ARKNDGAGTDTQY
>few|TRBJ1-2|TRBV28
ASSLLNYGYT
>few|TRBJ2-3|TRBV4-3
ASSPDGMWDTQY
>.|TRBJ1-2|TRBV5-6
ASSLEQPNYGYT
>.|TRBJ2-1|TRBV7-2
ASSLAQLTNEQF
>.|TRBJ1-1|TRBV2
ASSFDRGGTEAF
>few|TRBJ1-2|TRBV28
ASRPPGFDYGYT
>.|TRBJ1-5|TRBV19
ASSIAGFNQPQH
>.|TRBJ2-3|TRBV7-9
ASSFSGYSTDTQY
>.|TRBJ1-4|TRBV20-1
SASDGTAGKKLF
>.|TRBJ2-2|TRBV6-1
ASSEGTVTGELF
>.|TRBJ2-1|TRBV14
ASSQGLTRPATNEQF
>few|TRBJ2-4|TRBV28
ASSPVGGGLAKNIQY
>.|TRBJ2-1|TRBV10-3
AISDYGTGAYNEQF
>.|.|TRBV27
ASSKAGGLGEQY